This TCR beta chain was captured by sequencing in a study of blood T cell repertoires in COVID-19. The length of the CDR3 is 14 residues. The germline V gene encodes CDR1 LGHNT and CDR2 FRNRAP. V was pared by 4 bases and J by 4 bases, with 13 bases between. Here immunoSEQ multiplex PCR was the method, and the copy in TCRdb shows in-frame clones only, minus some. The sample has 100,000 to 150,000 clones, around 74% seen once; the top ten hold roughly 5.5%. The sequence was collected from a man aged 60 to 69 with acute or convalescent COVID-19. This chain links TRBV12-5 with TRBJ1-1; tentatively, D is TRBD1 (6 bases). Input material: peripheral blood. The CDR3 sequence: CASGSRQESTEAFF. The CDR3 DNA is TGTGCTAGTGGTTCACGACAGGAGAGCACTGAAGCTTTCTTT.